This T cell receptor beta chain was sequenced in a study of CXCR4 blockade with PD-1 therapy in pancreatic cancer (dated by TCRdb to 2018 to 2020). About the investigation overall: The study analyzed resected pancreatic ductal adenocarcinoma using both multiplex immunohistochemistry and TCRbeta immunosequencing, alongside ex vivo slice culture that tested PD-1 and CXCR4 blockade. To assess intratumoral heterogeneity, two geographically distinct regions from each of roughly 6 tumors were TCR-sequenced. Beyond this particular receptor, the publication reports: A strong correlation was found between the frequency of an amino acid clone and the number of distinct nucleotide rearrangements encoding that clone, which suggests convergent selection driven by common tumor antigens. Tumors showed clonal expansion, with mean productive clonality 0.14 versus 0.05 in healthy blood, but clonality did not correlate with survival. Because only TCRbeta chains were sequenced, true antigen-specificity overlap among the convergent dominant clones remained unconfirmed, awaiting paired alpha-beta single-cell sequencing.

Extracted DNA was used for immunosequencing of TCRbeta CDR3 regions with the immunoSEQ Assay at Adaptive Biotechnologies. In the paper's pipeline: To measure the absolute abundance of each unique TCRbeta CDR3, the sequences were collapsed and filtered. Clonality, calculated using only productive in-frame rearrangements, was defined as 1 minus Pielou's evenness. Regional overlap was evaluated by tracking the top 100 nucleotide rearrangements across paired samples, and paired versus unrelated samples were compared using the Morisita index. The immunoSEQ Rearrangement Details tool was used to assess whether nucleotide rearrangements converged onto identical amino acid sequences. The table comes from immuneACCESS by way of TCRdb, which keeps in-frame sequences with V and J called. Part of the clones is missing from these tables; in studies checked, under half for an unresolved V gene and the rest for unknown reasons. The V and J calls and clone size come from that table; D and trimming were worked out from the DNA. For this sample the table gives 3,500 to 4,500 clones, of which roughly 41% were detected only once. Together, the top ten hold roughly a sixth of the sample.

Trimming takes 7 bases from V and 2 bases from J, and the germline ends sit 9 bases apart. The CDR3 holds 11 amino acids from the cysteine to the phenylalanine. Kept here is only the CDR3 DNA, which spans 33 bases and is read in frame from base 1. The CDR1 and CDR2 encoded by the germline V gene (reference sequence) are GTSNPN and SVGIG. This clone came up a few times. Its antigen has not been determined. No clone much larger than this one lies a single base away; base qualities are absent. The archived tumor blocks were obtained from patients to whom no neoadjuvant therapy had been administered before resection. In the preserved-tissue arm, the study used some 30 surgical resection samples taken from more than 20 pancreatic ductal adenocarcinoma patients who had not previously been treated. For the resection arm, DNA was extracted from ten 5-micron curls of FFPE tumor adjacent to the multiplex immunohistochemistry slide.

The chain was built from TRBV30 and TRBJ2-7; TRBD1 is possibly the D segment (6 matching bases). Sequencing was done on a sample of tumor tissue. The TCR comes from a human donor with pancreatic ductal adenocarcinoma. The DNA is as follows: TGTGCCTCATCAGGGGCCTACGAGCAGTACTTC. Its translation is CASSGAYEQYF.